The source of this T cell receptor (beta chain) is a study of blood T cell repertoires in COVID-19. Overall study context: Spain, Italy and the United States supplied samples that represented acute and convalescent COVID-19. T cells, B-cell-depleted T cells, or PBMCs provided the cDNA or gDNA that served as material.

Original processing notes: Estimates of nucleated cell counts were drawn from the amplification of reference gene primers. The repertoire was sequenced with immunoSEQ multiplex PCR; TCRdb's copy has only in-frame clones and lacks some. Clonal size and the V and J genes are those of that table, whereas D and trimming came from the DNA. The sample carries under 150,000 clones, about 77% recorded once. Germline V gene lookup returns CDR1 SGHTA and CDR2 FQGNSA. V lost 5 bases and J lost 5, with 12 bases in between. This CDR3 has 13 amino acids. The sequence was obtained from a woman in her forties or fifties with active or convalescent COVID-19. The chain couples TRBV7-2 to TRBJ1-2; D is ambiguous. The sequencing sample was made of peripheral blood. DNA for the CDR3: TGTGCCAGCAGCCAGACCTTGAGGTATGGCTACACCTTC. It translates to CASSQTLRYGYTF.